Below are 8 T cell receptor beta chains sequenced from a single sample in a study of blood T cell repertoires in COVID-19. Profiling relied on immunoSEQ multiplex PCR, and the TCRdb table lists in-frame clones only, not all of them. The table has some 150,000 clones, 84% seen once. The sample consisted of peripheral blood. These receptors originate from a human donor in a cohort sampled during active COVID-19.

The chain links TRBV11-3 to TRBJ1-1; D is uncertain. Germline CDR1 is SGHNT and CDR2 is YENEEA. The CDR3 runs 12 residues. The V and J ends lost 5 bases and 6 bases respectively, with 10 bases between them. The CDR3 reads CASSPGGAEAFF. As DNA, the CDR3 is TGTGCCAGCAGCCCGGGTGGTGCTGAAGCTTTCTTT.

As to this clone: A junction end diverges from the germline sequence, so it may reflect a read error. This chain joins TRBV7-7 and TRBJ1-1; D might be TRBD1 (6 bases). The CDR3 has 14 residues. Looked up from germline, CDR1 is SSHAT and CDR2 is FNYEAQ (reference sequence). CDR3 nucleotide sequence: TGTGCTAGCAGCCCGGACAGACTGAACACTGAAGCTTTCTTT. It is translated as CASSPDRLNTEAFF.

The V and J genes are TRBV18 and TRBJ1-1; the match to TRBD1 covers 8 bases. Germline CDR1 KGHSH, CDR2 LQKENI. The CDR3 consists of 15 residues. V was clipped by 2 bases and J by 1 base; unmatched bases: 3. The CDR3 sequence: CASSPRQGWNTEAFF. The CDR3 bases are TGTGCCAGCTCACCAAGACAGGGGTGGAACACTGAAGCTTTCTTT.

This chain joins TRBV10-2 and TRBJ2-1; D perhaps matches TRBD2 (5 bases). The CDR3 is made up of 14 amino acids. The V gene's germline CDR1 is WSHSY and CDR2 SAAADI. V was shortened by 7 bases and J by 2 bases, with 12 bases between the two germline ends. CDR3 protein: CASKDGIAYNEQFF. The CDR3 coding sequence is TGCGCCAGCAAGGACGGGATTGCCTACAATGAGCAGTTCTTC.

The chain couples TRBV29-1 to TRBJ2-2; D might be TRBD1 (6 bases). Between the trimmed V and J ends, which lost 4 bases and 8 bases, there was a span of 17 bases. Germline V CDR1 and CDR2: SQVTM, ANQGSEA. This CDR3 spans 14 amino acids. CDR3 sequence reads: CSVVPSAGAGELFF. The CDR3 region has the DNA TGCAGCGTTGTCCCTTCGGCAGGGGCTGGGGAGCTGTTTTTT.

The chain joins TRBV29-1 to TRBJ2-5; D uncertain. This CDR3 is 11 amino acids long. CDR1 and CDR2 (germline): SQVTM, ANQGSEA. The V end was cut by 5 bases, the J end by 7 bases, with 11 bases between. CDR3 DNA sequence: TGCAGCGTTTCCCAAACCGGGACCCAGTACTTC. This codes for CSVSQTGTQYF.

The chain carries TRBV3-1 (or the pseudogene TRBV3-2) and TRBJ2-7; D possibly corresponds to TRBD1 (6 bases). Deletions cut 4 bases from V and 6 bases from J, with 13 bases between. Germline assignment: CDR1 LGHDT and CDR2 YNNKEL (reference sequence). This CDR3 is 13 amino acids long. The CDR3 is CASSPVSGVEQYF. The CDR3 DNA reads as TGTGCCAGCAGCCCGGTATCAGGGGTCGAGCAGTACTTC.

The chain has TRBV3-1 (or the pseudogene TRBV3-2) and TRBJ1-4; TRBD1 might be the D (6 bases). The CDR3 spans 15 residues. The V end lost 4 bases, the J end lost 7 bases, and 16 bases lay between the germline ends. The germline V gene encodes CDR1 LGHDT and CDR2 YNNKEL (reference sequence). DNA of the CDR3: TGTGCCAGCAGCCCGGATCGGGGGGGCTTTGAAAAACTGTTTTTT. This codes for CASSPDRGGFEKLFF.